Below are 23 T cell receptor beta chains sequenced from a single sample in a study of blood T cell repertoires in COVID-19. TCRdb's copy holds only in-frame clones and misses some; the assay was immunoSEQ multiplex PCR. The table has roughly 120,000 clones, 87% seen once. Sequences were obtained from peripheral blood. The source is a woman in her 70s with acute or convalescent COVID-19.

The chain employs TRBV28 and TRBJ2-2, with 7 bases lining up with TRBD1. J lost 7 bases, V lost 3 bases, and 14 bases had no gene match. The germline gives CDR1 MDHEN, CDR2 SYDVKM. The CDR3 has 17 amino acids. CDR3 region: CASSFPRGAGGIGELFF. In nucleotides, the CDR3 is TGTGCCAGCAGTTTTCCACGAGGGGCAGGGGGTATCGGGGAGCTGTTTTTT.

This clone has a single count. The rearrangement joins TRBV12-5 to TRBJ2-3; D perhaps matches TRBD1 (6 bases). CDR1 and CDR2 (germline): LGHNT, FRNRAP. V was shortened by 1 base and J by 2 bases, with 10 bases between the two germline ends. CDR3 length equals 15 residues. The CDR3 is CASGLARDITDTQYF. In DNA form, the CDR3 reads TGTGCTAGTGGTTTGGCCCGGGACATCACAGATACGCAGTATTTT.

The V gene is TRBV5-6, the J gene TRBJ2-5; 10 positions agree with TRBD1. This CDR3 has 15 amino acids. Per the germline V gene, CDR1 is SGHDT and CDR2 is YYEEEE. Trimming took 4 bases from V and 5 from J; bases not matched to a gene: 8. CDR3 sequence: CASSGRQGAGETQYF. The CDR3 coding sequence is TGTGCCAGCAGCGGACGACAGGGGGCAGGGGAGACCCAGTACTTC.

This clone was detected once. The rearrangement links TRBV24-1 to TRBJ2-3; maybe TRBD2 (6 bases). Trimming left V 8 bases short and J 5 bases short, with 16 bases between. Germline-derived CDR1 and CDR2 are KGHDR and SFDVKD. The CDR3 runs to 14 residues. The CDR3 nucleotides read TGTGCCACCACCGATCCGGGGGTTGGAGATACGCAGTATTTT. Its translation: CATTDPGVGDTQYF.

The genes are TRBV6-6 and TRBJ2-2; 14 nucleotides agree with TRBD2. The CDR3 is made up of 16 amino acids. The V segment lost 5 bases and the J segment 5 bases; nucleotides outside the gene matches: 4. Germline CDR1 MNHNY, CDR2 SVGAGI (reference sequence). The CDR3 DNA is TGTGCCAGCAGTCGACTAGCGGGGGGGCGGACCGGGGAGCTGTTTTTT. It encodes CASSRLAGGRTGELFF.

This chain links TRBV5-1 with TRBJ1-6; 7 bases line up with TRBD1. J lost 14 bases, V lost 3 bases, and 8 bases had no gene match. Germline V gene data show CDR1 as SGHRS and CDR2 as YFSETQ. The CDR3 is 13 amino acids. CDR3 DNA sequence: TGCGCCAGCAGCTCGACGACAGGGCCCGCCCTCCACTTT. Translating gives CASSSTTGPALHF.

This sequence joins TRBV7-9 and TRBJ2-7; D gene ambiguous. Deletions cut 1 base from V and 0 bases from J, with 7 bases between. Germline CDR1 and CDR2: SEHNR and FQNEAQ (reference sequence). The CDR3 is 14 residues long. The CDR3 reads CASSLGAGSYEQYF. CDR3 nucleotide sequence: TGTGCCAGCAGCTTAGGGGCAGGCTCCTACGAGCAGTACTTC.

The rearrangement joins TRBV10-3 to TRBJ1-2; 9 nucleotides align to TRBD1. CDR1 is ENHRY and CDR2 is SYGVKD in the germline V gene. With 6 bases clipped from V and 6 bases from J, the junction kept 5 bases outside the gene matches. The CDR3 runs to 13 residues. The CDR3 here is CAIRDRDRDGYTF. The CDR3 region has the DNA TGTGCCATCAGGGACAGGGACAGGGATGGCTACACCTTC.

The chain employs TRBV15 and TRBJ2-7, with a possible D match to TRBD2 (7 bases). Between the trimmed V and J ends, which lost 5 bases and 3 bases, there was a span of 17 bases. This CDR3 comprises 15 residues. Germline values: CDR1 LNHNV, CDR2 YYDKDF (reference sequence). CDR3 protein: CATSPTAGEGYEQYF. The CDR3 DNA reads as TGTGCCACCAGCCCAACGGCAGGGGAGGGCTACGAGCAGTACTTC.

The V and J genes are TRBV19 and TRBJ1-4, with D possibly matching TRBD1 (5 bases). The germline gives CDR1 LNHDA, CDR2 SQIVND (reference sequence). Trimming shortened V by 7 bases and J by 13 bases, and 19 bases separated the two germline ends. This CDR3 spans 13 amino acids. The CDR3 loop is CASTLGALSALFF. The CDR3 DNA follows: TGTGCCAGTACTCTTGGGGCGCTCTCGGCACTGTTTTTT.

This clone was counted once. Here the CDR3 DNA reads TGTGCCAGCAGCTTCACAGGGGGCAATGAGCAGTTCTTC. Its translation: CASSFTGGNEQFF. The chain combines TRBV5-4 with TRBJ2-1, with TRBD1 identical over 8 bases. CDR3 length equals 13 residues. Germline CDR1 SGHNT, CDR2 YYREEE (reference sequence). V trimming: 2 bases; J trimming: 6 bases; junction bases outside the gene matches: 1.

The rearrangement links TRBV27 to TRBJ2-5; a possible D gene is TRBD2 (6 bases). Looked up from germline, CDR1 is MNHEY and CDR2 is SMNVEV (reference sequence). V was shortened by 5 bases and J by 4 bases, with 17 bases between the two germline ends. This CDR3 is 15 amino acids long. CDR3 amino acids: CASSRRGTFRETQYF. The DNA for the CDR3 is TGTGCCAGCAGTCGGAGGGGCACCTTTCGAGAGACCCAGTACTTC.

CDR3 nucleotides: TGTGCCAGCAGCTATTATAGCGGGGGGCCCGAATTCTTC. It codes for CASSYYSGGPEFF. The chain uses TRBV7-3 and TRBJ2-1; 10 bases are shared with TRBD2. Germline V gene data show CDR1 as SGHTA and CDR2 as FQGTGA. The CDR3 is 13 residues long. The V and J ends lost 4 bases and 16 bases, in that order; junction bases with no gene match: 10.

V and J are TRBV5-4 and TRBJ2-1, with D perhaps TRBD2 (6 bases). The length of the CDR3 is 15 residues. Trimming left V 2 bases short and J 4 bases short, with 13 bases between. Per the germline V gene, CDR1 is SGHNT and CDR2 is YYREEE (reference sequence). The CDR3 nucleotides read TGTGCCAGCAGCTTTGCCGGGACTTCATACAATGAGCAGTTCTTC. Encoded protein: CASSFAGTSYNEQFF.

The chain's CDR3 is CASSVTGSAGELFF. CDR3 bases: TGTGCCAGCAGCGTAACGGGGTCCGCCGGGGAGCTGTTTTTT. The V and J genes are TRBV9 and TRBJ2-2; a weak D match, TRBD2 (5 bases). The ends were cut back, 1 base at V and 6 bases at J, with 10 bases in the middle. This CDR3 region has 14 residues. Germline assignment: CDR1 SGDLS and CDR2 YYNGEE. The complete variable domain, with remaining parts taken from reference TRBV9 and TRBJ2-2, reads DSGVTQTPKHLITATGQRVTLRCSPRSGDLSVYWYQQSLDQGLQFLIQYYNGEERAKGNILERFSAQQFPDLHSELNLSSLELGDSALYFCASSVTGSAGELFFGEGSRLTVL.

This chain connects TRBV6-1 to TRBJ1-1; a weak D match, TRBD1 (5 bases). This CDR3 region has 15 residues. Germline V CDR1 and CDR2: MNHNS, SASEGT. V was pared by 2 bases and J by 5 bases, with 15 bases between. Written as DNA, the CDR3 is TGTGCCAGCAGTGAAATCGAGCAGGGTAGGACTGAAGCTTTCTTT. Amino acids: CASSEIEQGRTEAFF.

This clone was recorded once. The rearrangement joins TRBV28 to TRBJ1-5; a weak D match, TRBD1 (5 bases). V dropped 8 bases and J dropped 6 bases, with 14 bases sitting between them. CDR1 MDHEN and CDR2 SYDVKM come from the germline V gene. The CDR3 has 13 amino acids. Written as DNA, the CDR3 is TGTGCCAGCGGGGCTGAAAGAAGTCAGCCCCAGCATTTT. Translating it yields CASGAERSQPQHF.

The rearrangement uses TRBV19 and TRBJ1-5, with D possibly matching TRBD1 (6 bases). The CDR3 contains 15 residues. Germline assignment: CDR1 LNHDA and CDR2 SQIVND (reference sequence). V lost 8 bases to trimming and J lost 0 bases, with 14 bases between them. The CDR3 sequence: CASEMTGYSNQPQHF. The DNA of the CDR3 is TGTGCCAGTGAGATGACAGGATATAGCAATCAGCCCCAGCATTTT.

The rearrangement uses TRBV10-3 and TRBJ2-3; 8 bases fit TRBD1. After removal of 4 bases from V and 0 bases from J, the junction contained 6 bases not matched to a gene. The CDR3 has 16 amino acids. In germline, CDR1 is ENHRY, CDR2 SYGVKD. The CDR3 DNA sequence: TGTGCCATCAGTGGGCCAGGGGGCACTAGCACAGATACGCAGTATTTT. Translating it yields CAISGPGGTSTDTQYF.

This CDR3 is CASSQDVLSPGNTIYF. The CDR3 DNA follows: TGCGCCAGCAGCCAAGACGTCCTATCCCCTGGAAACACCATATATTTT. This chain joins TRBV4-1 and TRBJ1-3; D is unresolved. The CDR3 runs to 16 residues. The ends were cut back, 0 bases at V and 2 bases at J, with 11 bases in the middle. Per the germline V gene, CDR1 is MGHRA and CDR2 is YSYEKL.

The chain employs TRBV5-1 and TRBJ2-1, with D maybe TRBD1 (6 bases). The ends were cut back, 0 bases at V and 6 bases at J, with 16 bases in the middle. The CDR3 length is 16 residues. Germline V CDR1 and CDR2: SGHRS, YFSETQ. CDR3 protein: CASSLGLQGLGNEQFF. The CDR3 bases are TGCGCCAGCAGCTTGGGGTTACAGGGCCTAGGCAATGAGCAGTTCTTC.

The chain combines TRBV28 with TRBJ1-6, with D uncertain. The germline V and J ends were trimmed by 5 bases and 9 bases, with 14 bases remaining between them. Per germline, CDR1 MDHEN and CDR2 SYDVKM. The CDR3 spans 14 residues. In DNA form, the CDR3 reads TGTGCCAGCAGTAGAGGGTGGGTGGGTTCACCCCTCCACTTT. This codes for CASSRGWVGSPLHF.

The V and J genes are TRBV7-2 and TRBJ1-3, with D perhaps TRBD1 (5 bases). CDR3 length: 14 residues. CDR1 is SGHTA and CDR2 is FQGNSA in the germline V gene. V gave up 5 bases and J gave up 3 bases, with 11 bases separating them. Here the CDR3 DNA reads TGTGCCAGCAGCCAGGGTGATGTTGGAAACACCATATATTTT. Residues: CASSQGDVGNTIYF.